The 29 T cell receptor beta chains below come from one sample, sequenced in a study of T cell responses to AZD1222 COVID-19 vaccine. The protocol was immunoSEQ multiplex PCR, while the TCRdb copy is restricted to in-frame clones and leaves out a portion. The sample has over 120,000 clones. Sequencing was performed on peripheral blood. The receptors derive from an adult in good health.

The chain couples TRBV6-5 to TRBJ1-2, with D maybe TRBD1 (6 bases). Trimming removed 2 bases from V and 5 bases from J, with 9 bases in between. The CDR3 is 13 residues long. The germline CDR1 and CDR2 sequences are MNHEY and SVGAGI. CDR3 in DNA: TGTGCCAGCAGTTACAACCAGGGGTATGGCTACACCTTC. Translating gives CASSYNQGYGYTF.

The V gene is TRBV9, the J gene TRBJ1-3; D gene ambiguous. V gave up 6 bases and J gave up 4 bases, with 14 bases separating them. The CDR3 totals 14 residues. Germline lookup yields CDR1 SGDLS and CDR2 YYNGEE. For the CDR3, the DNA is TGTGCCAGCAATAGTGGCCCCATCGGAAACACCATATATTTT. This gives the protein CASNSGPIGNTIYF. Filled out from reference TRBV9 and TRBJ1-3, the complete variable domain reads DSGVTQTPKHLITATGQRVTLRCSPRSGDLSVYWYQQSLDQGLQFLIQYYNGEERAKGNILERFSAQQFPDLHSELNLSSLELGDSALYFCASNSGPIGNTIYFGEGSWLTVV.

This sequence joins TRBV12-3 or TRBV12-4 and TRBJ2-1, with D tentatively TRBD1 (5 bases). This CDR3 is built from 12 residues. V lost 5 bases and J 10 bases, leaving 12 bases between the germline ends. In nucleotides, the CDR3 is TGTGCCAGCAGTCCCAGGGTAGGGGAGCAGTTCTTC. Its translation is CASSPRVGEQFF.

The CDR3 is CATSLATGGSGEAFF. CDR3 in DNA: TGTGCCACCTCCTTAGCCACGGGTGGTTCTGGTGAAGCTTTCTTT. This rearrangement joins TRBV18 to TRBJ1-1, with D hard to call. The length of the CDR3 is 15 residues. The germline V gene encodes CDR1 KGHSH and CDR2 LQKENI. Trimming pared 10 bases from V and 7 bases from J, leaving 25 bases between. Complete variable domain (other parts from reference TRBV18 and TRBJ1-1): NAGVMQNPRHLVRRRGQEARLRCSPMKGHSHVYWYRQLPEEGLKFMVYLQKENIIDESGMPKERFSAEFPKEGPSILRIQQVVRGDSAAYFCATSLATGGSGEAFFGQGTRLTVV.

The CDR3 sequence is CASTPGGRNTDTQYF. In nucleotides, the CDR3 is TGTGCCAGCACCCCCGGTGGCAGGAACACAGATACGCAGTATTTT. The rearrangement uses TRBV27 and TRBJ2-3; no reliable D call. V lost 7 bases to trimming and J lost 2 bases, with 16 bases between them. There are 15 residues in the CDR3. Germline CDR1 and CDR2: MNHEY and SMNVEV (reference sequence).

The rearrangement joins TRBV9 to TRBJ2-3; a possible D gene is TRBD2 (7 bases). CDR3 length: 15 amino acids. CDR1 is SGDLS and CDR2 is YYNGEE in the germline V gene. V was trimmed by 1 base and J by 5 bases, leaving 14 bases between them. The CDR3 here is CASSVFRGAGDTQYF. DNA for the CDR3: TGTGCCAGCAGCGTATTCCGGGGGGCGGGAGATACGCAGTATTTT.

This chain connects TRBV2 to TRBJ1-1; 9 bases align to TRBD1. The V gene's germline CDR1 is SNHLY and CDR2 FYNNEI. The V gene end was trimmed by 3 bases and the J gene end by 4 bases; junction bases not matched to a gene: 9. The CDR3 extends over 16 amino acids. The CDR3 DNA reads TGTGCCAGCAGTGAGAGGGGACAGGGTGGCGGCACTGAAGCTTTCTTT. It yields the protein CASSERGQGGGTEAFF.

This rearrangement joins TRBV2 to TRBJ1-1, with D perhaps matching TRBD1 (5 bases). Trimming removed 5 bases at V and 1 base at J, with 14 bases between. This CDR3 is 15 amino acids long. The germline gives CDR1 SNHLY, CDR2 FYNNEI. The CDR3 protein is CASSLGDRGNTEAFF. In DNA, the CDR3 is TGTGCCAGCAGTCTCGGTGACAGAGGGAACACTGAAGCTTTCTTT.

The genes are TRBV6-5 and TRBJ2-7; D possibly corresponds to TRBD1 (5 bases). The CDR3 is made up of 14 amino acids. The V gene lost 0 bases and the J gene lost 4 bases, with 10 bases spanning the gap. Germline loops: CDR1 MNHEY, CDR2 SVGAGI. CDR3 bases: TGTGCCAGCAGTTACTCGGCGGCAGGGTACGAGCAGTACTTC. Its protein product is CASSYSAAGYEQYF.

The genes are TRBV7-9 and TRBJ2-3; D call uncertain. The ends were cut back, 5 bases at V and 1 base at J, with 16 bases in the middle. CDR1 and CDR2 (germline): SEHNR, FQNEAQ (reference sequence). The CDR3 contains 16 residues. Here the CDR3 DNA reads TGTGCCAGCAGCCCGCTTCGAGGCTCCCGCACAGATACGCAGTATTTT. As protein: CASSPLRGSRTDTQYF.

The chain links TRBV5-5 to TRBJ1-2; the match to TRBD1 covers 8 bases. The CDR3 runs to 15 residues. V was clipped by 2 bases and J by 5 bases; unmatched bases: 8. CDR1 and CDR2 (germline): SGHKS, YYEKEE (reference sequence). The CDR3 bases are TGTGCCAGCAGCTTAGGGGGACAGGTCGCGTATGGCTACACCTTC. Protein product: CASSLGGQVAYGYTF.

The gene calls are TRBV2 and TRBJ1-2; D not resolved. Looked up from germline, CDR1 is SNHLY and CDR2 is FYNNEI. Trimming removed 10 bases at V and 2 bases at J, with 17 bases between. This CDR3 spans 14 amino acids. The CDR3 coding sequence is TGTGCCACCAGCGAGGAGGGTGAGAACTATGGCTACACCTTC. It codes for CATSEEGENYGYTF.

This rearrangement joins TRBV3-1 (or the pseudogene TRBV3-2) to TRBJ1-3; TRBD1 matches at 8 bases. The CDR3 is made up of 14 amino acids. V lost 4 bases, J lost 8 bases, and 7 bases stayed unmatched. Germline values: CDR1 LGHDT, CDR2 YNNKEL (reference sequence). The CDR3 DNA reads as TGTGCCAGCAGCCGACAGGGGAAAGGGTACACCATATATTTT. Protein sequence: CASSRQGKGYTIYF.

V usage is TRBV5-6 and J usage is TRBJ1-2, with D perhaps TRBD1 (5 bases). With 1 base removed from V and 4 bases from J, the gap between germline ends came to 14 bases. This CDR3 is 15 amino acids long. Germline values: CDR1 SGHDT, CDR2 YYEEEE. CDR3 region: CASSLSQGFPYGYTF. Here the CDR3 DNA reads TGTGCCAGCAGCTTGAGTCAGGGTTTCCCCTATGGCTACACCTTC.

The CDR3 sequence: CASSEGPSWGAFF. The CDR3 nucleotides read TGTGCCAGCAGTGAAGGACCTTCATGGGGAGCTTTCTTT. The genes are TRBV2 and TRBJ1-1; no definite D call. The CDR3 is made up of 13 amino acids. Germline assignment: CDR1 SNHLY and CDR2 FYNNEI. V lost 1 base to trimming and J lost 10 bases, with 13 bases between them.

The chain has TRBV5-4 and TRBJ1-2; weak D call: TRBD1 (6 bases). The CDR3 has 15 amino acids. V was clipped by 5 bases and J by 7 bases, with 21 bases between them. Germline V gene lookup returns CDR1 SGHNT and CDR2 YYREEE (reference sequence). The DNA of the CDR3 is TGTGCCAGCAGTCCCCATCTCATAAGGGGGAGTGGCTACACCTTC. As protein: CASSPHLIRGSGYTF.

V usage is TRBV7-3 and J usage is TRBJ2-2; D is unclear. The V end was cut by 0 bases, the J end by 7 bases, with 12 bases between. Germline-derived CDR1 and CDR2 are SGHTA and FQGTGA. The CDR3 runs to 15 residues. CDR3 loop: CASSLTGLVDGELFF. The CDR3 DNA reads TGTGCCAGCAGCTTAACAGGATTAGTTGACGGGGAGCTGTTTTTT.

J is TRBJ2-7 and V is TRBV13; D unresolved. Deletions cut 3 bases from V and 2 bases from J, with 11 bases between. The germline CDR1 and CDR2 sequences are PRHDT and FYEKMQ (reference sequence). There are 14 residues in the CDR3. As DNA, the CDR3 is TGTGCCAGCAGCTTTCAGGTTGCAACCTACGAGCAGTACTTC. It translates to CASSFQVATYEQYF.

The chain carries TRBV11-3 and TRBJ2-7; 8 nucleotides agree with TRBD1. The CDR3 has 14 residues. V trimming: 5 bases; J trimming: 4 bases; junction bases outside the gene matches: 7. Germline loops: CDR1 SGHNT, CDR2 YENEEA. CDR3 protein: CASSPITGGYEQYF. In nucleotides, the CDR3 is TGTGCCAGCAGCCCCATCACAGGGGGTTACGAGCAGTACTTC.

The chain employs TRBV6-2 or TRBV6-3 and TRBJ2-2; tentatively, D is TRBD1 (6 bases). Trimming removed 5 bases from V and 2 bases from J, with 15 bases in between. The V gene's germline CDR1 is MNHEY and CDR2 SVGEGT. The CDR3 spans 16 residues. CDR3 DNA: TGTGCCAGCAGTCCCATGCGGACAGCAAACACCGGGGAGCTGTTTTTT. This codes for CASSPMRTANTGELFF.

The rearrangement uses TRBV7-3 and TRBJ1-5; possibly TRBD1 for D (6 bases). The CDR3 sequence is 15 residues long. The germline V gene has CDR1 SGHTA and CDR2 FQGTGA. The germline V and J ends were trimmed by 7 bases and 9 bases, with 22 bases remaining between them. The CDR3 nucleotides are TGTGCCAGCACCCCCCGGGGGGGGCCTTTCTTGCCCCAGCATTTT. Residues: CASTPRGGPFLPQHF.

The chain couples TRBV2 to TRBJ1-5, with D perhaps TRBD1 (5 bases). The V and J ends lost 3 bases and 11 bases respectively, with 11 bases between them. CDR1 and CDR2 (germline): SNHLY, FYNNEI. CDR3 length: 12 amino acids. The chain's CDR3 is CASSEGGVSQHF. CDR3 nucleotide sequence: TGTGCCAGCAGTGAGGGAGGGGTGTCCCAGCATTTT.

In the case of this clone: Compared with germline, one end of the junction differs, possibly owing to a read error. The chain joins TRBV7-2 to TRBJ1-2; TRBD1 aligns across 7 bases. Germline V gene lookup returns CDR1 SGHTA and CDR2 FQGNSA. This CDR3 has 14 residues. The CDR3 DNA follows: TGTGCCAGCAGCCTAGCCGGGACAGACTTCGGCTACACCTTC. Encoded protein: CASSLAGTDFGYTF.

The V call is TRBV6-5, the J call TRBJ1-2; 7 nucleotides line up with TRBD1. With 4 bases clipped from V and 14 bases from J, the junction kept 13 bases outside the gene matches. This CDR3 has 13 residues. The germline gives CDR1 MNHEY, CDR2 SVGAGI. CDR3: CASSSTRPGTETF. The CDR3 nucleotides are TGTGCCAGCAGTTCCACCCGTCCCGGGACAGAAACCTTC.

This chain connects TRBV5-1 to TRBJ1-5, with no clear D. Looked up from germline, CDR1 is SGHRS and CDR2 is YFSETQ. V dropped 0 bases and J dropped 2 bases, with 3 bases sitting between them. This CDR3 has 13 amino acids. The CDR3 bases are TGCGCCAGCAGCTTGGCGGGCAATCAGCCCCAGCATTTT. Its protein product is CASSLAGNQPQHF.

The CDR3 spells CASSSPRVGTDTQYF. The CDR3 region has the DNA TGTGCCAGCAGCTCCCCCAGGGTGGGTACAGATACGCAGTATTTT. This rearrangement joins TRBV5-4 to TRBJ2-3; D possibly corresponds to TRBD1 (5 bases). CDR3 length equals 15 residues. The germline V gene has CDR1 SGHNT and CDR2 YYREEE (reference sequence). Trimming left V 3 bases short and J 3 bases short, with 14 bases between.

CDR3 loop: CASSFSLGPNYGYTF. DNA for the CDR3: TGTGCCAGCAGCTTCTCCTTGGGGCCTAACTATGGCTACACCTTC. V gene TRBV11-3 combines with J gene TRBJ1-2; TRBD1 might be the D (5 bases). V was shortened by 3 bases and J by 0 bases, with 11 bases between the two germline ends. Germline CDR1 SGHNT, CDR2 YENEEA. This CDR3 region has 15 residues.

This chain uses TRBV4-3 with TRBJ2-5; 7 bases are a match to TRBD2. This CDR3 spans 19 amino acids. The V and J ends lost 0 bases and 5 bases, in that order; junction bases with no gene match: 18. CDR1 is LGHNA and CDR2 is YSLEER in the germline V gene. The CDR3 DNA is TGCGCCAGCAGCCAAGATGTTCGTTCGGGGACTACTACGTGGGAGACCCAGTACTTC. Protein: CASSQDVRSGTTTWETQYF.

The chain has TRBV14 and TRBJ1-2; D not resolved. The CDR3 is 15 amino acids. V was trimmed by 0 bases and J by 2 bases, leaving 10 bases between them. Germline CDR1 and CDR2: SGHDN and FVKESK. The CDR3 reads CASSQEPGFNYGYTF. The CDR3 region has the DNA TGTGCCAGCAGCCAAGAACCCGGTTTCAACTATGGCTACACCTTC.